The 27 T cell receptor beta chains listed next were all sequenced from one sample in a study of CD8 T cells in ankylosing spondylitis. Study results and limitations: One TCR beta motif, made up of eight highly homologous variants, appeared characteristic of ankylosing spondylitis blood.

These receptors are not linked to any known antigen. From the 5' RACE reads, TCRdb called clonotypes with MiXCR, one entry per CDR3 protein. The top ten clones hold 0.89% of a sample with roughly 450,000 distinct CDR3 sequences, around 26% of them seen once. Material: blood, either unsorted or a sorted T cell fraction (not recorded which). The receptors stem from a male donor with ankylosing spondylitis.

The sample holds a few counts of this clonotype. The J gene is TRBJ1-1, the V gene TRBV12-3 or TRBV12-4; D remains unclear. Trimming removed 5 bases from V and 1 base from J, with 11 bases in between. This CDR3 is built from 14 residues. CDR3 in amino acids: CASSPYVSNTEAFF. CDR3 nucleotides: TGTGCCAGCAGTCCTTACGTCTCGAACACTGAAGCTTTCTTT.

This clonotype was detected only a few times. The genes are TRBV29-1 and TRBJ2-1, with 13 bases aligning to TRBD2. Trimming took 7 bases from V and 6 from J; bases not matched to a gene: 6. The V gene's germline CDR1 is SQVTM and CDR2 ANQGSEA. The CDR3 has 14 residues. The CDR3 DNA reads TGCAGCGGCCGGACTAGCGGGAGTATCAATGAGCAGTTCTTC. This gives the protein CSGRTSGSINEQFF.

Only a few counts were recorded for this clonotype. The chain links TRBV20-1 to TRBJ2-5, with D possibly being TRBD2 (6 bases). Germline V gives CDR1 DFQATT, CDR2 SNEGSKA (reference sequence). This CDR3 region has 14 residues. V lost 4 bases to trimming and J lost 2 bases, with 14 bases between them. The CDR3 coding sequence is TGCAGTGCTACGACTAGGAGCCGTCAAGAGACCCAGTACTTC. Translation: CSATTRSRQETQYF.

CDR3 nucleotide sequence: TGTGCCAGCAGTTTAAGGACGGCGGCTGGAAACACCATATATTTT. Translation: CASSLRTAAGNTIYF. V and J are TRBV12-3 or TRBV12-4 and TRBJ1-3, with unresolved D. The CDR3 extends over 15 amino acids. Trimming shortened V by 2 bases and J by 2 bases, and 10 bases separated the two germline ends.

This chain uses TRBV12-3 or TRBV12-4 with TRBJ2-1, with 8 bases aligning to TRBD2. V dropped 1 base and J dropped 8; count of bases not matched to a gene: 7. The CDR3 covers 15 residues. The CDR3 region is CASSLVSSGSDEQFF. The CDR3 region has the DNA TGTGCCAGCAGTTTAGTGTCTAGCGGGTCCGATGAGCAGTTCTTC.

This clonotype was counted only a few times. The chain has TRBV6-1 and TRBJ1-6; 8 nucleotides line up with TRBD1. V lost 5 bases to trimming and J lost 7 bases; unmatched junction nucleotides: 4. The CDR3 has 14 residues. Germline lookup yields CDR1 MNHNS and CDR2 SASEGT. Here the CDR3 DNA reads TGTGCCAGCAGTAAGGGACAGGAGAATTCACCCCTCCACTTT. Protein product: CASSKGQENSPLHF.

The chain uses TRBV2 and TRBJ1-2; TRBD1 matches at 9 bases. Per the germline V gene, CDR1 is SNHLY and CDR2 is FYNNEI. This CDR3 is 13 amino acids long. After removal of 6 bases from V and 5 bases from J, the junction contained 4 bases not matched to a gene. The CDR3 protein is CASSGQGLYGYTF. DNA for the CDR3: TGTGCCAGCAGCGGACAGGGGTTGTATGGCTACACCTTC.

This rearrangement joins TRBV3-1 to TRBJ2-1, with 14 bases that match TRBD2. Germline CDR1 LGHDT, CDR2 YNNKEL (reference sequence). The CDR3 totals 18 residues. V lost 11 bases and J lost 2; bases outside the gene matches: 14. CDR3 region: CASCPGLAGESTYNEQFF. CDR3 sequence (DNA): TGTGCCTCCTGCCCGGGACTAGCGGGGGAATCAACCTACAATGAGCAGTTCTTC.

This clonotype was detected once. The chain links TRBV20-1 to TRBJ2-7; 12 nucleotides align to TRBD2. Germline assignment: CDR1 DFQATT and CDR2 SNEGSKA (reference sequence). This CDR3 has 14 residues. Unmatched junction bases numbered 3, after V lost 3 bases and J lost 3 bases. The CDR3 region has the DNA TGCAGTGCTAGTACGACTAGCGGGAGCTACGAGCAGTACGTC. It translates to CSASTTSGSYEQYV.

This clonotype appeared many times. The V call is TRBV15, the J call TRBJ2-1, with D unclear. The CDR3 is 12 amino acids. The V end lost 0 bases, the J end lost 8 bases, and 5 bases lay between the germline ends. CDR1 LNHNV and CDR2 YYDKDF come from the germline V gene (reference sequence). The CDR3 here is CATSRDGDEQFF. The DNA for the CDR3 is TGTGCCACCAGCAGAGATGGGGATGAGCAGTTCTTC.

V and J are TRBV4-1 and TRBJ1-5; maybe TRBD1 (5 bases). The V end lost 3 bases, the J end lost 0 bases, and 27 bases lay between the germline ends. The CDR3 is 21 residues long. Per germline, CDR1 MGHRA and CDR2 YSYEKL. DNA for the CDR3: TGCGCCAGCAGCCACCCAAGAGGGGATAGGGCACAACAATATAGCAATCAGCCCCAGCATTTT. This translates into CASSHPRGDRAQQYSNQPQHF.

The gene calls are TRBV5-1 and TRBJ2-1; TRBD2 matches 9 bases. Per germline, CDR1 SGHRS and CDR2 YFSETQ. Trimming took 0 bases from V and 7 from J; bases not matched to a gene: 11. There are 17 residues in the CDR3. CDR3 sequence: CASSLDRLAGWGNEQFF. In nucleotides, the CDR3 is TGCGCCAGCAGCTTGGATAGGCTAGCGGGGTGGGGAAATGAGCAGTTCTTC.

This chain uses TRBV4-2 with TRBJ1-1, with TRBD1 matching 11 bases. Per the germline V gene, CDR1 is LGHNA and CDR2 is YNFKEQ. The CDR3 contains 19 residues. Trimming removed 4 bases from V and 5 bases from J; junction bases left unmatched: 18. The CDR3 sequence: CASSRISGQGAGGRTEAFF. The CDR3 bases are TGTGCCAGCAGCCGAATTTCCGGACAGGGGGCAGGAGGAAGGACTGAAGCTTTCTTT.

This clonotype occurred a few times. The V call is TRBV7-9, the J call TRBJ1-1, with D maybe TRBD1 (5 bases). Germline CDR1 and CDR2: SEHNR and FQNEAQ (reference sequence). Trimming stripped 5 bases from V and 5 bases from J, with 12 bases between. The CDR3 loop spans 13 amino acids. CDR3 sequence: CASSPSGGTEAFF. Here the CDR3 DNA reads TGTGCCAGCAGCCCCTCGGGGGGTACTGAAGCTTTCTTT.

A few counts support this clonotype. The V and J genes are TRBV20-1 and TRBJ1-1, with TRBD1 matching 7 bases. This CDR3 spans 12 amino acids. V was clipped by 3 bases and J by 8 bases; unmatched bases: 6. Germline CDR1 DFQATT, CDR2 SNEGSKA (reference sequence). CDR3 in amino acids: CSASGQDSEAFF. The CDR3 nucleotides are TGCAGTGCTAGCGGACAGGATTCCGAAGCTTTCTTT.

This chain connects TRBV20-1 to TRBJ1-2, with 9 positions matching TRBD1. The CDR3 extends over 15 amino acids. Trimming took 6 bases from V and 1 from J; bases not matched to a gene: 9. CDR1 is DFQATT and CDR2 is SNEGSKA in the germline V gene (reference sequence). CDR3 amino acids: CSAWTGELGNYGYTF. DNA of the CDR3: TGCAGTGCCTGGACAGGGGAGTTGGGTAACTATGGCTACACCTTC.

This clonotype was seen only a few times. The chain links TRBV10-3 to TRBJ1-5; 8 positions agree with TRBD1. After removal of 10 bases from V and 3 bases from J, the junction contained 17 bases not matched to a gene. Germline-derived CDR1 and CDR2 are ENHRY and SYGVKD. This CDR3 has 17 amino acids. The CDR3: CATNPGQASGSNQPQHF. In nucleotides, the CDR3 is TGTGCCACCAACCCGGGACAGGCGAGCGGTTCCAATCAGCCCCAGCATTTT.

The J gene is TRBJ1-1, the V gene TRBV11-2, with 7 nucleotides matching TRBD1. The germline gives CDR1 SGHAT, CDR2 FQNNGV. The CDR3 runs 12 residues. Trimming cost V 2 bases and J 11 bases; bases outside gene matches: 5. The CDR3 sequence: CASSLWDSRAFF. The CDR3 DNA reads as TGTGCCAGCAGCTTATGGGACAGTCGGGCTTTCTTT.

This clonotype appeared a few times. This CDR3 reads CASSLETSGSGEQFF. The CDR3 DNA is TGCGCCAGCAGCTTGGAGACTAGCGGGAGCGGGGAGCAGTTCTTC. The chain links TRBV5-1 to TRBJ2-1; 12 nucleotides agree with TRBD2. Germline-derived CDR1 and CDR2 are SGHRS and YFSETQ. The CDR3 has 15 residues. V lost 0 bases to trimming and J lost 10 bases; unmatched junction nucleotides: 5. Full variable domain (outside the CDR3, taken from reference TRBV5-1 and TRBJ2-1): KAGVTQTPRYLIKTRGQQVTLSCSPISGHRSVSWYQQTPGQGLQFLFEYFSETQRNKGNFPGRFSGRQFSNSRSEMNVSTLELGDSALYLCASSLETSGSGEQFFGPGTRLTVL.

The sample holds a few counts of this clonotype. The CDR3 loop reads CSAMDRGNGGYTF. Written as DNA, the CDR3 is TGCAGTGCTATGGACAGGGGCAATGGTGGCTACACCTTC. V is TRBV20-1 and J is TRBJ1-2, with 9 bases matching TRBD1. After removal of 4 bases from V and 7 bases from J, the junction contained 7 bases not matched to a gene. The germline V gene encodes CDR1 DFQATT and CDR2 SNEGSKA (reference sequence). This CDR3 is built from 13 residues.

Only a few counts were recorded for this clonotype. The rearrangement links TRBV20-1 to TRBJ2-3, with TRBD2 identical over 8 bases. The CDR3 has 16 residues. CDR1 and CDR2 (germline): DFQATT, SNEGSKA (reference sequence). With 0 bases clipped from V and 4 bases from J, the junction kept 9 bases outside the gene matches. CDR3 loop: CSARDRPSGLPDTQYF. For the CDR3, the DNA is TGCAGTGCTAGAGATCGGCCTAGCGGGCTTCCAGATACGCAGTATTTT.

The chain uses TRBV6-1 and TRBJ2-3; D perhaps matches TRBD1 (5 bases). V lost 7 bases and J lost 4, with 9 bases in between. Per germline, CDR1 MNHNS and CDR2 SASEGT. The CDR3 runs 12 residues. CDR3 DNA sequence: TGTGCCAGCACCAGGGTTGCAGATACGCAGTATTTT. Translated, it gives CASTRVADTQYF.

CDR3 coding DNA: TGTGCCAGCAGCTCTAAGGAGGGAGGGGTCACAGATACGCAGTATTTT. This gives the protein CASSSKEGGVTDTQYF. The rearrangement uses TRBV7-9 and TRBJ2-3; 7 bases align to TRBD2. This CDR3 region has 16 residues. With 4 bases clipped from V and 2 bases from J, the junction kept 9 bases outside the gene matches. Germline CDR1 reads SEHNR; CDR2 reads FQNEAQ (reference sequence).

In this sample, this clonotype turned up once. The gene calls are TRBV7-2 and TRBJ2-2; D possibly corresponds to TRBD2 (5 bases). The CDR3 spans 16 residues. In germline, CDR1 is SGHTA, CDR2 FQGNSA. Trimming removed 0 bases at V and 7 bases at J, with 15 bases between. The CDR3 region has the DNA TGTGCCAGCAGCTTAGCGCTGGCGGGTACCGGCGGGGAGCTGTTTTTT. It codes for CASSLALAGTGGELFF.

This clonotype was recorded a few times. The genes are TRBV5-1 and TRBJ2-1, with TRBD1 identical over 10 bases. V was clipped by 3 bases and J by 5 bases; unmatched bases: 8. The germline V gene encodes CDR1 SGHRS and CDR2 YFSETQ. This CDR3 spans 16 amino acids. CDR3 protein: CASSSRRDRGDNEQFF. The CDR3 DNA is TGCGCCAGCAGCTCACGCCGGGACAGGGGAGACAATGAGCAGTTCTTC.

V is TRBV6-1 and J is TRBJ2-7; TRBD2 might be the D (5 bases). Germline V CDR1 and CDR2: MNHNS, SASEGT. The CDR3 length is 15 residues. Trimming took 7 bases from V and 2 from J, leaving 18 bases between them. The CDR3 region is CASTLSGPDPYEQYV. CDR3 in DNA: TGTGCCAGCACCTTAAGCGGCCCAGATCCCTACGAGCAGTACGTC.

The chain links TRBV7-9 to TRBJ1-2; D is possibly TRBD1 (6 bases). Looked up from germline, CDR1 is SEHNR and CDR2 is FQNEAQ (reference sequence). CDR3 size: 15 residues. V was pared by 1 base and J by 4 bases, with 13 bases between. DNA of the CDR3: TGTGCCAGCAGCTTAGTCTCAGGGGCGCCCTATGGCTACACCTTC. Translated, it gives CASSLVSGAPYGYTF.